This TCR beta chain originates from a study of blood T cell repertoires in COVID-19. Study summary: The study drew acute and convalescent COVID-19 samples from the United States, Italy and Spain. T cells, B-cell-depleted T cells, or PBMCs supplied cDNA or gDNA.

This CDR3 has 14 residues. The V gene's germline CDR1 is LNHDA and CDR2 SQIVND (reference sequence). Trimming removed 6 bases from V and 3 bases from J, with 11 bases in between. Original processing notes: By means of reference gene primer amplification, nucleated cell counts were estimated. The assay was immunoSEQ multiplex PCR, and TCRdb's table has in-frame clones only and misses some. V and J calls and clone size are those listed in that table; D and trimming were worked out from the DNA. The table has 150,000 to 200,000 clones, approximately 85% seen once. This chain links TRBV19 with TRBJ2-2; D is perhaps TRBD2 (6 bases). This sequence originates from a woman aged 60-75 years with acute or convalescent COVID-19. Source material: peripheral blood. For the CDR3, the DNA is TGTGCCAGTAGCATTAGCGGAGACACCGGGGAGCTGTTTTTT. Protein: CASSISGDTGELFF. The variable domain in full, completed from reference TRBV19 and TRBJ2-2, reads DGGITQSPKYLFRKEGQNVTLSCEQNLNHDAMYWYRQDPGQGLRLIYYSQIVNDFQKGDIAEGYSVSREKKESFPLTVTSAQKNPTAFYLCASSISGDTGELFFGEGSRLTVL.